A single sample gave rise to the 10 T cell receptor beta chains below, sequenced in a study of blood T cell repertoires in COVID-19. The data were produced by immunoSEQ multiplex PCR, yet TCRdb's version contains in-frame clones alone and is incomplete. The sample includes roughly 330,000 clones, over 80% of them seen just once. The specimen sequenced was peripheral blood. Every receptor here comes from a man aged 25-40 years with COVID-19, enrolled during active disease.

The chain combines TRBV7-3 with TRBJ1-5; 10 positions agree with TRBD1. Trimming removed 4 bases from V and 7 bases from J; junction bases left unmatched: 4. From germline, CDR1 is SGHTA and CDR2 FQGTGA. CDR3 length: 14 amino acids. The chain's CDR3 is CASSSGQGEQPQHF. The CDR3 nucleotides read TGTGCCAGCAGCTCCGGACAGGGGGAACAGCCCCAGCATTTT.

The chain couples TRBV19 to TRBJ1-5; tentatively, D is TRBD1 (5 bases). Trimming took off 7 bases at V and 4 bases at J, with 14 bases between the two ends. The CDR3 totals 14 residues. Germline V gene sequence: CDR1 LNHDA, CDR2 SQIVND (reference sequence). The DNA for the CDR3 is TGTGCCAGTATGGGGTCAGGGCCAAATCAGCCCCAGCATTTT. Amino acids: CASMGSGPNQPQHF.

The J gene is TRBJ2-5, the V gene TRBV15; the match to TRBD1 covers 7 bases. V shed 5 bases and J 5 bases; nucleotides not matched to a gene: 8. The CDR3 consists of 14 residues. The germline V gene encodes CDR1 LNHNV and CDR2 YYDKDF (reference sequence). The CDR3 reads CATSGRTGSETQYF. The CDR3 DNA follows: TGTGCCACCAGCGGGCGGACAGGATCGGAGACCCAGTACTTC.

The gene calls are TRBV6-5 and TRBJ2-5; D perhaps matches TRBD2 (5 bases). The V end was cut by 2 bases, the J end by 1 base, with 5 bases between. The CDR3 contains 13 residues. Germline CDR1 MNHEY, CDR2 SVGAGI. This CDR3 is CASSYGLQETQYF. The CDR3 bases are TGTGCCAGCAGTTACGGACTCCAAGAGACCCAGTACTTC.

The V gene is TRBV2, the J gene TRBJ1-3; D uncertain. This CDR3 region has 17 residues. V lost 3 bases to trimming and J lost 0 bases, with 15 bases between them. Germline V gives CDR1 SNHLY, CDR2 FYNNEI. CDR3 in amino acids: CASSDLAAVISGNTIYF. Written as DNA, the CDR3 is TGTGCCAGCAGTGATTTGGCCGCAGTGATCTCTGGAAACACCATATATTTT.

The chain joins TRBV3-1 (or the pseudogene TRBV3-2) to TRBJ1-6, with 9 positions matching TRBD1. V lost 4 bases and J lost 7; bases outside the gene matches: 5. This CDR3 comprises 15 residues. Per germline, CDR1 LGHDT and CDR2 YNNKEL (reference sequence). CDR3 nucleotides: TGTGCCAGCAGCCCGACGACAGGGGGAAATTCACCCCTCCACTTT. Protein: CASSPTTGGNSPLHF.

The rearrangement joins TRBV4-2 to TRBJ2-7; 9 bases match TRBD2. CDR1 and CDR2 from the germline V gene are LGHNA and YNFKEQ. This CDR3 comprises 17 residues. With V trimmed by 2 bases and J by 7 bases, 15 bases remained unmatched. The CDR3 reads CASSQNSASGAIYEQYF. The CDR3 DNA sequence: TGTGCCAGCAGCCAAAACTCAGCTAGCGGGGCCATTTATGAGCAGTACTTC.

J is TRBJ2-4 and V is TRBV18; tentative D call: TRBD1 (6 bases). V lost 0 bases, J lost 4 bases, and 13 bases lay in between. The CDR3 has 16 residues. Germline CDR1 KGHSH, CDR2 LQKENI. The CDR3 sequence is CASSPPGAMLKNIQYF. The CDR3 DNA reads as TGTGCCAGCTCACCACCGGGGGCCATGTTAAAAAACATTCAGTACTTC.

The rearrangement uses TRBV6-4 and TRBJ1-2; D may be TRBD1 (6 bases). Germline assignment: CDR1 MRHNA and CDR2 SNTAGT. Trimming pared 0 bases from V and 8 bases from J, leaving 13 bases between. This CDR3 is 14 amino acids long. The CDR3 loop reads CASSDSASGGGYTF. The CDR3 DNA is TGTGCCAGCAGTGACTCCGCATCGGGGGGCGGCTACACCTTC.

This clone was picked up one time. The V gene is TRBV10-3, the J gene TRBJ2-1, with 12 bases fitting TRBD2. Germline V lookup: CDR1 ENHRY, CDR2 SYGVKD. Unmatched junction bases numbered 1, after V lost 6 bases and J lost 7 bases. CDR3 size: 13 residues. CDR3 in DNA: TGTGCCATCAGGGGGACTAGCGGGAATGAGCAGTTCTTC. It yields the protein CAIRGTSGNEQFF.